These T cell receptor beta chains were read from a single sample in a study of sequential checkpoint blockade in melanoma. Only in-frame clones appear in the TCRdb table, and some are missing; sequencing was by immunoSEQ multiplex PCR. The sample lists about 12,000 clones; roughly 25% were seen once. Sequenced here: tumor tissue (inferred from file names), sampled from a patient given nivolumab and ipilimumab in sequence. The receptor source for this set is a human donor with melanoma. Each CDR3 is given with its conserved first and last residue. The D gene is left open where the match is weak. The size of a clone is reported for some rows only, either as once, few or many, or as a class for expanded clones.

TRBD2 TRBJ2-2 many TRBV11-3 CASSSSGGAGGELFF TGTGCCAGCAGCTCTAGCGGGGGGGCTGGCGGGGAGCTGTTTTTT
TRBD2 TRBJ2-2 few TRBV7-7 CASSPGLAGKWGELFF TGTGCCAGCAGCCCGGGACTAGCGGGGAAATGGGGGGAGCTGTTTTTT
- TRBJ1-6 once TRBV28 CASSFRQLNLSPLHF TGTGCCAGCAGTTTCCGACAGCTGAACCTTTCACCCCTCCACTTT
- TRBJ1-5 many TRBV6-8 CASIGAPQGNLGLNQPQHF TGTGCCAGCATTGGAGCCCCGCAGGGGAACCTAGGCCTAAATCAGCCCCAGCATTTT
- TRBJ2-1 - TRBV6-8 CASTYTLGGNEQFF TGTGCCAGCACTTACACCTTAGGGGGGAATGAGCAGTTCTTC
TRBD1 TRBJ1-2 - TRBV6-7 CASSYTDRGRGYTF TGTGCCAGCAGTTACACGGACAGGGGTCGAGGCTACACCTTC
- TRBJ1-2 - TRBV28 CASSPTTVNYGYTF TGTGCCAGCAGTCCCACAACAGTTAACTATGGCTACACCTTC
TRBD2 TRBJ2-3 - TRBV29-1 CSVDLGLAVTDTQYF TGCAGCGTTGATTTGGGACTAGCGGTGACAGATACGCAGTATTTT
- TRBJ2-1 - TRBV7-1 CASQWTSPWELFF TGTGCCAGCCAATGGACGTCCCCCTGGGAACTGTTCTTC
- TRBJ1-5 few TRBV1 CASSHRGGKVGQPQHF TGCGCCAGCAGCCACCGGGGAGGGAAGGTGGGTCAGCCCCAGCATTTT
- TRBJ2-2 few TRBV4-1 CASSPHRYTGELFF TGCGCCAGCAGCCCCCACCGGTACACCGGGGAGCTGTTTTTT
- TRBJ1-1 - TRBV29-1 CSVCLGTLEAFF TGCAGCGTTTGCCTGGGGACACTTGAAGCTTTCTTT
- TRBJ2-3 few TRBV11-3 CASSTRHFQRDTQYF TGTGCCAGCAGCACCAGGCACTTCCAAAGAGATACGCAGTATTTT
- TRBJ2-5 few TRBV11-3 CASSPSDAHVAGQETQYF TGTGCCAGCAGCCCATCGGACGCCCACGTTGCCGGGCAAGAGACCCAGTACTTC
- TRBJ2-1 - TRBV19 CASSRSFGMFDEQFF TGTGCCAGTAGTAGGTCGTTCGGTATGTTCGATGAGCAGTTCTTC
- TRBJ1-1 - TRBV5-1 CASSLLAGLNTEAFF TGCGCCAGCAGCTTGTTGGCAGGGTTGAACACTGAAGCTTTCTTT
TRBD1 TRBJ1-2 many TRBV6-8 CASSETGDHYGYTF TGTGCCAGCAGTGAGACAGGGGACCACTATGGCTACACCTTC
- TRBJ2-5 few TRBV10-2 CASTGSSGTGWETQYF TGCGCCAGCACCGGGTCTAGCGGGACAGGATGGGAGACCCAGTACTTC
TRBD1 TRBJ1-2 few TRBV9 CASSAQGPPTGIDGYTF TGTGCCAGCAGTGCCCAGGGGCCCCCGACAGGGATCGATGGCTACACCTTC
TRBD2 TRBJ2-2 - TRBV11-3 CASRPGGRNTGELFF TGTGCCAGCAGGCCGGGGGGTAGGAACACCGGGGAGCTGTTTTTT
- TRBJ2-2 - TRBV11-3 CASSQSEGTGELFF TGTGCCAGCAGCCAATCCGAAGGCACCGGGGAGCTGTTTTTT
- TRBJ1-1 many TRBV7-6 CASSWTGLGTEAFF TGTGCCAGCAGCTGGACGGGGCTAGGCACTGAAGCTTTCTTT
- TRBJ1-6 few TRBV2 CASRLRLLSPLHF TGTGCCAGCCGGTTAAGGCTCCTTTCACCCCTCCACTTT
- TRBJ1-6 - TRBV7-7 CASSKRVTGLHSPLHF TGTGCCAGCAGCAAGCGGGTGACAGGTTTACATTCACCCCTCCACTTT
- TRBJ2-5 many TRBV10-2 CASLLGGQPGETQYF TGCGCCAGCCTCTTGGGAGGCCAACCTGGGGAGACCCAGTACTTC